Sequencing of this TCR beta chain was carried out in a study of identical twins. This clonotype was seen only a few times. The CDR3 sequence is 13 residues long. Per the germline V gene, CDR1 is SGHTA and CDR2 is FQGTGA. Deletions cut 3 bases from V and 4 bases from J, with 9 bases between. TCRdb re-analysed the 5' RACE reads in MiXCR, keeping a single row per CDR3 protein. The sample carries about 240,000 distinct CDR3 sequences, roughly a tenth recorded once. This chain uses TRBV7-3 with TRBJ1-1, with a weak D call TRBD1 (6 bases). The TCR sequence derives from a man aged 45-65 years in good health. Material: memory T cells sorted from blood. As DNA, the CDR3 is TGTGCCAGCAGCTTCTCAGGGGCCACTGAAGCTTTCTTT. Protein sequence: CASSFSGATEAFF.